This paragraph covers one T cell receptor beta chain sequence. With 5 bases removed from V and 0 bases from J, the gap between germline ends came to 17 bases. The CDR3 length is 17 residues. The germline V gene has CDR1 LNHDA and CDR2 SQIVND (reference sequence). Indicated time point: pre-treatment baseline. This entry belongs to a study of blood T cell dynamics during melanoma immunotherapy. This table comes from immunoSEQ multiplex PCR, and its TCRdb copy is limited to in-frame clones, with some not included. The repertoire holds about 14,000 clones, with roughly nine tenths as singletons. This clonotype was sampled from a human donor with melanoma. The specimen comprised effector memory CD8+ T cells from blood, sampled from a patient treated with checkpoint blockade. The chain links TRBV19 to TRBJ2-4, with D possibly matching TRBD2 (6 bases). The CDR3 bases are TGTGCCAGTAGTGGCCGCCCTAGCGACCTAGCCAAAAACATTCAGTACTTC. Its protein product is CASSGRPSDLAKNIQYF.